The sequence of this TCR beta chain was determined in a study of shared clonotypes between healthy human individuals. Note on this clone: Its specificity is unknown.

Over several immunoSEQ plates, each subset's genomic DNA was distributed in even portions. TCRdb's table, derived via immunoSEQ multiplex PCR, lists solely in-frame clones and lacks some. This table holds about 610,000 clones, 97% found once. Germline V gene lookup returns CDR1 LNHDA and CDR2 SQIVND (reference sequence). The CDR3 consists of 11 residues. The V end was cut by 5 bases, the J end by 2 bases, with 2 bases between. Overall study findings and caveats: Sequencing depth was expected to affect clonotype sharing among donors. The study found about 4.6% of naive CD4 clonotypes shared across several donors.

The gene calls are TRBV19 and TRBJ2-3; D remains ambiguous. The TCR sequence derives from a woman in her 30s in good health. Input material: naive CD4+ T cells sorted from blood. Subset in this sample: CD45RA+ positively selected. CDR3 DNA sequence: TGTGCCAGTAGTTTCACAGATACGCAGTATTTT. Residues: CASSFTDTQYF. The full variable domain, with the rest looked up from reference TRBV19 and TRBJ2-3, is DGGITQSPKYLFRKEGQNVTLSCEQNLNHDAMYWYRQDPGQGLRLIYYSQIVNDFQKGDIAEGYSVSREKKESFPLTVTSAQKNPTAFYLCASSFTDTQYFGPGTRLTVL.